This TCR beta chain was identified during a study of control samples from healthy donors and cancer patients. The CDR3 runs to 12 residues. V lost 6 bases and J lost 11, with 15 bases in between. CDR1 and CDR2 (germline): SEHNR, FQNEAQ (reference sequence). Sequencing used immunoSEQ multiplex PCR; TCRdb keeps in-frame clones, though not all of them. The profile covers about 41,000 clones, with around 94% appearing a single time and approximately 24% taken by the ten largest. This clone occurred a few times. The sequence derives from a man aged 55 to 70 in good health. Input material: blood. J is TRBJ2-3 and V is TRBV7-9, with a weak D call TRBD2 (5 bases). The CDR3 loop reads CASRSDYDGQYF. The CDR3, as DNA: TGTGCCAGCAGATCCGACTATGACGGGCAGTATTTT.